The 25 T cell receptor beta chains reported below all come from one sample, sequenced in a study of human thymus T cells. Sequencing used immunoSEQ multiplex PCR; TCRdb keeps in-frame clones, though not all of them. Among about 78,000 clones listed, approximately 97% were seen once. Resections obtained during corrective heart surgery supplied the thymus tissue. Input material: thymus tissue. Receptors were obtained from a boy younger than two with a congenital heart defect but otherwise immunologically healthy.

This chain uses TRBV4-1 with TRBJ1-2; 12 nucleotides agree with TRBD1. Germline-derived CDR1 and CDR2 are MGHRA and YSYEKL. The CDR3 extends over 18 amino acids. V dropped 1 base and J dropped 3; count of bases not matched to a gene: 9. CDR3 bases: TGCGCCAGCAGCCAAGGGACCCCCGGGACAGGGGGCTACTATGGCTACACCTTC. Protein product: CASSQGTPGTGGYYGYTF.

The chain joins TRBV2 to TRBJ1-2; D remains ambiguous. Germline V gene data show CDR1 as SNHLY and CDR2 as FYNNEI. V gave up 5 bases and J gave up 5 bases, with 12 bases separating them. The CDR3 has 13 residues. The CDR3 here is CASSWGTTYGYTF. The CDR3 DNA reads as TGTGCCAGCAGTTGGGGTACGACTTATGGCTACACCTTC.

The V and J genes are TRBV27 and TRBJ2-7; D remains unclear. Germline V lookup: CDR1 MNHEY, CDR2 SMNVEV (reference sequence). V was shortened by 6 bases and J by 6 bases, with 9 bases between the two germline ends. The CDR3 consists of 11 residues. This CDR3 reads CASRTVGEQYF. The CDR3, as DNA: TGTGCCAGCAGAACAGTTGGCGAGCAGTACTTC.

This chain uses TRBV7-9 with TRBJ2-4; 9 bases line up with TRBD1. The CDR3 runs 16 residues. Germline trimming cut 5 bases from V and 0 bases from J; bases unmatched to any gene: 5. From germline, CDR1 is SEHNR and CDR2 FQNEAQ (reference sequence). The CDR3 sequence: CASSGRTGVAKNIQYF. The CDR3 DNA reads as TGTGCCAGCAGCGGTAGGACAGGGGTAGCCAAAAACATTCAGTACTTC.

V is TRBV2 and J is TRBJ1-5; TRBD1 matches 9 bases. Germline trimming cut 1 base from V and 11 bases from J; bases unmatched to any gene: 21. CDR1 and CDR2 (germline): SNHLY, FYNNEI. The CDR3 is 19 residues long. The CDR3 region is CASSEGRVGTGGWGRAQHF. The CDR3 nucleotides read TGTGCCAGCAGTGAAGGAAGAGTGGGCACAGGGGGCTGGGGACGGGCCCAGCATTTT. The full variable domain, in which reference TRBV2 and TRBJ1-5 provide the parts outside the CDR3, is EPEVTQTPSHQVTQMGQEVILRCVPISNHLYFYWYRQILGQKVEFLVSFYNNEISEKSEIFDDQFSVERPDGSNFTLKIRSTKLEDSAMYFCASSEGRVGTGGWGRAQHFGDGTRLSIL.

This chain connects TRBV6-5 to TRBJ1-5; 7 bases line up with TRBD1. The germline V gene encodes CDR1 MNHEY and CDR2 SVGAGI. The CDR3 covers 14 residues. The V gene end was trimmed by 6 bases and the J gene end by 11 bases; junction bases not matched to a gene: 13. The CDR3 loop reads CASRRQGPWEAQHF. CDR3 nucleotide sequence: TGTGCCAGCAGGAGACAGGGCCCCTGGGAAGCCCAGCATTTT.

The CDR3 here is CASRLEWGWGQGSDTQYF. The CDR3 DNA is TGTGCCAGCCGACTTGAATGGGGGTGGGGACAGGGATCAGATACGCAGTATTTT. V usage is TRBV7-7 and J usage is TRBJ2-3, with TRBD1 matching 9 bases. V lost 8 bases and J lost 4; bases outside the gene matches: 19. Germline V gene sequence: CDR1 SSHAT, CDR2 FNYEAQ (reference sequence). The CDR3 has 18 residues.

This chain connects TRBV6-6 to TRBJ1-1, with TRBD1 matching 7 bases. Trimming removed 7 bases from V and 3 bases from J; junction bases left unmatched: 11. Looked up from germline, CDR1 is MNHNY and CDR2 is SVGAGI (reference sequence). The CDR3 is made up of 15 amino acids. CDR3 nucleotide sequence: TGTGCCAGCATTCCTACGGACAGGACCCACACTGAAGCTTTCTTT. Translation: CASIPTDRTHTEAFF.

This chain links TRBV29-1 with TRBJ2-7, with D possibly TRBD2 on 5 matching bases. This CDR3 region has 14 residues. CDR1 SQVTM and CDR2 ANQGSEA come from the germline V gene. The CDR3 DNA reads TGCACCCTCAGGCGGGCAGTCCGCTCCTACGAGCAGTACTTC. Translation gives CTLRRAVRSYEQYF.

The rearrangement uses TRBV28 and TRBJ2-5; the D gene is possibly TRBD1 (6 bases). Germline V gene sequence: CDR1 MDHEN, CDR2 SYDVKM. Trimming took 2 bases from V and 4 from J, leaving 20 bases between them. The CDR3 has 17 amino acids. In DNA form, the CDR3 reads TGTGCCAGCAGTTTAGTTCACGGGGACACCGGTGGAGAGACCCAGTACTTC. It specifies CASSLVHGDTGGETQYF.

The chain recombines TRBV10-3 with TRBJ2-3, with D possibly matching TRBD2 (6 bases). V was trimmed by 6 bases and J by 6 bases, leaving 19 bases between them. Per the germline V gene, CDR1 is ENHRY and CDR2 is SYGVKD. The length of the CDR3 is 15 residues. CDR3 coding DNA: TGTGCCATCAGCCACCCTACTAGCCCCCGGGATACGCAGTATTTT. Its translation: CAISHPTSPRDTQYF.

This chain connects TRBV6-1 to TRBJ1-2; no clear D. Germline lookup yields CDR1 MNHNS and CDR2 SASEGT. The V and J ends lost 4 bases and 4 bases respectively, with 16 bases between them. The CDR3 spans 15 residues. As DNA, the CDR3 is TGTGCCAGCAGTGGAGTAAGACCGTTTTCCTATGGCTACACCTTC. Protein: CASSGVRPFSYGYTF.

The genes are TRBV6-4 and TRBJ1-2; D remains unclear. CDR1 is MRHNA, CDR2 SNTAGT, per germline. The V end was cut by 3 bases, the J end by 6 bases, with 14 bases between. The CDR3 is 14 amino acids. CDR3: CASSEGNAPDGYTF. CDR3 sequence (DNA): TGTGCCAGCAGTGAGGGGAACGCTCCCGATGGCTACACCTTC.

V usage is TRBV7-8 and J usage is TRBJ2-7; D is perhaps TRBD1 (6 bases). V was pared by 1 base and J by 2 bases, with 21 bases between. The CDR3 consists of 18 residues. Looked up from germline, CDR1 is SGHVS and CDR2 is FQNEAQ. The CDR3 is CASSLVRTAAPYTYEQYF. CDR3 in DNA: TGTGCCAGCAGCTTAGTAAGGACAGCCGCACCTTACACCTACGAGCAGTACTTC.

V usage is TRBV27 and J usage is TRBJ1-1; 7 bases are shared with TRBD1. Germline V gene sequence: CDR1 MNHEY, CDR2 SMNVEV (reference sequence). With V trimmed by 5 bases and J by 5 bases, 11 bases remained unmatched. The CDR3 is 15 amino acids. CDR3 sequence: CASSAGQEGGTEAFF. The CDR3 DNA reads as TGTGCCAGCAGTGCAGGACAGGAGGGAGGAACTGAAGCTTTCTTT.

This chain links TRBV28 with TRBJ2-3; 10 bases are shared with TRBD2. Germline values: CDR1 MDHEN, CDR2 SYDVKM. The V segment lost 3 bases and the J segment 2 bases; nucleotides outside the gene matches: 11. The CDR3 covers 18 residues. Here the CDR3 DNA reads TGTGCCAGCAGTTTTGTCGCTAGCGGGAGTGGGGACACAGATACGCAGTATTTT. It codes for CASSFVASGSGDTDTQYF. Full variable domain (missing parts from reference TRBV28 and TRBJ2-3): DVKVTQSSRYLVKRTGEKVFLECVQDMDHENMFWYRQDPGLGLRLIYFSYDVKMKEKGDIPEGYSVSREKKERFSLILESASTNQTSMYLCASSFVASGSGDTDTQYFGPGTRLTVL.

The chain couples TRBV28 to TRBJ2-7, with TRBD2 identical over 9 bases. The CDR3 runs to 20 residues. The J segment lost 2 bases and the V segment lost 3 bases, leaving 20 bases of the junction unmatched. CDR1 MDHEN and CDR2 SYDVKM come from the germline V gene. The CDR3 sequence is CASSFRPLPRAGGIPYEQYF. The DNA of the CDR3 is TGTGCCAGCAGTTTCCGACCCTTACCCAGGGCGGGAGGGATCCCCTACGAGCAGTACTTC.

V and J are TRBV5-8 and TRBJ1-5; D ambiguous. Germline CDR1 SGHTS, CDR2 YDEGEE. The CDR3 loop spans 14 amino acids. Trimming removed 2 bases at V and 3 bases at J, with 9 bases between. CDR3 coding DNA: TGTGCCAGCAGCTTAAGCGGTTACAATCAGCCCCAGCATTTT. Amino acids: CASSLSGYNQPQHF.

CDR3 sequence reads: CASSSNDNEQFF. CDR3 nucleotide sequence: TGTGCCAGCAGCTCCAATGACAATGAGCAGTTCTTC. The rearrangement links TRBV13 to TRBJ2-1; D ambiguous. V was trimmed by 4 bases and J by 5 bases, leaving 6 bases between them. CDR3 length: 12 residues. Germline V lookup: CDR1 PRHDT, CDR2 FYEKMQ (reference sequence).

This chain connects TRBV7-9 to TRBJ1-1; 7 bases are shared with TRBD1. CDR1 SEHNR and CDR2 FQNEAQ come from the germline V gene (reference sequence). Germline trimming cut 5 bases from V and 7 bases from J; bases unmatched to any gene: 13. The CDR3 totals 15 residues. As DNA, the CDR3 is TGTGCCAGCAGCGGAGAAGAGGGGGCAAGGTATGAAGCTTTCTTT. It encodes CASSGEEGARYEAFF.

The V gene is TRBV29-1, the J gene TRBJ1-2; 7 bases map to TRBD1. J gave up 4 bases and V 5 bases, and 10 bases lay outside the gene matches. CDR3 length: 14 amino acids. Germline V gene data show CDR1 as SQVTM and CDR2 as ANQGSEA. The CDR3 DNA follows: TGCAGCGTTCAAGGCGGGACAGATAGCTATGGCTACACCTTC. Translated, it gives CSVQGGTDSYGYTF. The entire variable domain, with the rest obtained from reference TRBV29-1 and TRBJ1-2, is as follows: SAVISQKPSRDICQRGTSLTIQCQVDSQVTMMFWYRQQPGQSLTLIATANQGSEATYESGFVIDKFPISRPNLTFSTLTVSNMSPEDSSIYLCSVQGGTDSYGYTFGSGTRLTVV.

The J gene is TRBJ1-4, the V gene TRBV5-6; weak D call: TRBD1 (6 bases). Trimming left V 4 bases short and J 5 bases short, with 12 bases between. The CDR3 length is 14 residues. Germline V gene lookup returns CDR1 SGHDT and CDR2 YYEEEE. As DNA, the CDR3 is TGTGCCAGCAGCCCCTGGGGGCCGAATGAAAAACTGTTTTTT. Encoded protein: CASSPWGPNEKLFF.

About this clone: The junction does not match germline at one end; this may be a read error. The CDR3 nucleotides read TGCAGCGTCGAAGCCTATGGCTACACCTTC. It specifies CSVEAYGYTF. This chain links TRBV29-1 with TRBJ1-2; unclear D gene. The CDR3 runs 10 residues. The germline gives CDR1 SQVTM, CDR2 ANQGSEA.

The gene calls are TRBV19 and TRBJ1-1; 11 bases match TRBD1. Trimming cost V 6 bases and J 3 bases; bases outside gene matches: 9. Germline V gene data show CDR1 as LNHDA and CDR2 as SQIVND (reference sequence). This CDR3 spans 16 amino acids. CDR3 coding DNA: TGTGCCAGTAGCCAGGGACAGGGGGAATTGGACACTGAAGCTTTCTTT. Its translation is CASSQGQGELDTEAFF.

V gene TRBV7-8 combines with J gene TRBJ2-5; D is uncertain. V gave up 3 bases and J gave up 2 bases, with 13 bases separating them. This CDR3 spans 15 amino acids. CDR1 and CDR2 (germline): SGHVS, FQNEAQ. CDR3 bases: TGTGCCAGCAGCTTGCTGGGGTCCGGGCAAGAGACCCAGTACTTC. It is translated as CASSLLGSGQETQYF.